The 26 T cell receptor beta chains listed next were all sequenced from one sample in a study of blood T cells in healthy people across ages. A J-beta primer mix and a sample-barcoded 5' primer were used in a second PCR of roughly 6 to 12 cycles. Via MiXCR, TCRdb re-called the 5' RACE reads, giving one row per CDR3 protein. The profile shows approximately 780,000 distinct CDR3 sequences, about 26% of them singletons. This same sample was also part of a study on T cells of mothers and their children.

The material sequenced was blood. These receptors were obtained from a boy aged 5-17 years in good health.

This clonotype has just a few counts. The chain recombines TRBV6-6 with TRBJ1-6; D uncertain. The CDR3 runs to 12 residues. The V and J ends lost 6 bases and 13 bases respectively, with 13 bases between them. In germline, CDR1 is MNHNY, CDR2 SVGAGI (reference sequence). Here the CDR3 DNA reads TGTGCCAGCAGCCCCGAGCGGTTGCCCCTCCACTTT. This encodes CASSPERLPLHF.

This clonotype was counted only a few times. The gene calls are TRBV3-1 and TRBJ1-5; unclear D gene. The germline CDR1 and CDR2 sequences are LGHDT and YNNKEL (reference sequence). This CDR3 comprises 12 residues. Trimming left V 4 bases short and J 7 bases short, with 8 bases between. The DNA of the CDR3 is TGTGCCAGCAGCCGCGGAGAACAGCCCCAGCATTTT. This encodes CASSRGEQPQHF.

The rearrangement joins TRBV19 to TRBJ2-5; 16 nucleotides line up with TRBD2. With 6 bases clipped from V and 5 bases from J, the junction kept 6 bases outside the gene matches. The CDR3 has 16 residues. The germline V gene encodes CDR1 LNHDA and CDR2 SQIVND (reference sequence). The CDR3 loop reads CASSGTSGGAFETQYF. In DNA form, the CDR3 reads TGTGCCAGTAGCGGGACTAGCGGGGGGGCCTTCGAGACCCAGTACTTC. The variable domain in full, completed from reference TRBV19 and TRBJ2-5, reads DGGITQSPKYLFRKEGQNVTLSCEQNLNHDAMYWYRQDPGQGLRLIYYSQIVNDFQKGDIAEGYSVSREKKESFPLTVTSAQKNPTAFYLCASSGTSGGAFETQYFGPGTRLLVL.

This clonotype has a handful of counts. The chain recombines TRBV30 with TRBJ1-1; no clear D gene. Germline-derived CDR1 and CDR2 are GTSNPN and SVGIG (reference sequence). V gave up 2 bases and J gave up 5 bases, with 12 bases separating them. The CDR3 is made up of 13 amino acids. The CDR3 loop reads CAWSLTGVTEAFF. The DNA for the CDR3 is TGTGCCTGGAGTCTCACGGGAGTTACTGAAGCTTTCTTT.

This clonotype has a handful of counts. One end of the junction fails to match germline, which may point to a read error. The rearrangement uses TRBV15 and TRBJ2-3; 8 nucleotides agree with TRBD2. Germline-derived CDR1 and CDR2 are LNHNV and YYDKDF (reference sequence). The CDR3 sequence is 16 residues long. The CDR3 spells CATCRGSSGGSDTQYF. The DNA for the CDR3 is TGTGCCACCTGCAGAGGATCCAGCGGGGGTTCTGATACGCAGTATTTT.

This clonotype came up a few times. This chain links TRBV7-8 with TRBJ2-5, with 12 positions matching TRBD2. The J segment lost 5 bases and the V segment lost 2 bases, leaving 15 bases of the junction unmatched. The CDR3 is 19 residues long. Germline loops: CDR1 SGHVS, CDR2 FQNEAQ. The CDR3: CASSLPGLAGHLPGETQYF. The CDR3 coding sequence is TGTGCCAGCAGCTTACCCGGACTAGCGGGGCACTTACCGGGGGAGACCCAGTACTTC.

The chain couples TRBV9 to TRBJ2-3; no clear D gene. CDR3 length: 13 amino acids. Trimming pared 0 bases from V and 6 bases from J, leaving 8 bases between. CDR1 and CDR2 from the germline V gene are SGDLS and YYNGEE. For the CDR3, the DNA is TGTGCCAGCAGCGTAGGTTTGATGGATACGCAGTATTTT. Protein: CASSVGLMDTQYF.

This clonotype was found a few times. V and J are TRBV29-1 and TRBJ2-6; tentatively, D is TRBD1 (6 bases). CDR3 size: 13 residues. CDR1 is SQVTM and CDR2 is ANQGSEA in the germline V gene. Trimming removed 8 bases at V and 4 bases at J, with 12 bases between. The DNA of the CDR3 is TGCAGCTTCACAGGGTCAGGGGCCAACGTCCTGACTTTC. Translation gives CSFTGSGANVLTF.

The chain recombines TRBV28 with TRBJ2-7; D might be TRBD2 (6 bases). CDR1 is MDHEN, CDR2 SYDVKM, per germline. CDR3 length: 14 residues. Between the trimmed V and J ends, which lost 4 bases and 2 bases, there was a span of 12 bases. In DNA form, the CDR3 reads TGTGCCAGCAGTTCGTTTACGGGGGCCTACGAGCAGTACTTC. Encoded protein: CASSSFTGAYEQYF.

The chain employs TRBV5-1 and TRBJ1-1; 9 nucleotides match TRBD1. Trimming took 7 bases from V and 4 from J; bases not matched to a gene: 8. The CDR3 contains 14 residues. Per germline, CDR1 SGHRS and CDR2 YFSETQ. The chain's CDR3 is CASGTGTGGTEAFF. The CDR3 coding sequence is TGCGCCAGCGGGACAGGGACTGGGGGCACTGAAGCTTTCTTT.

V usage is TRBV6-2 or TRBV6-3 and J usage is TRBJ1-1; possibly TRBD1 for D (6 bases). The germline V and J ends were trimmed by 5 bases and 2 bases, with 12 bases remaining between them. The germline CDR1 and CDR2 sequences are MNHEY and SVGEGT. CDR3 length equals 14 residues. In DNA, the CDR3 is TGTGCCAGCAGTCCCCTGGACAGTAACACTGAAGCTTTCTTT. This gives the protein CASSPLDSNTEAFF.

The chain carries TRBV5-1 and TRBJ2-1, with a tentative D call TRBD1 (6 bases). This CDR3 contains 13 residues. Germline assignment: CDR1 SGHRS and CDR2 YFSETQ. V lost 4 bases and J 7 bases, leaving 12 bases between the germline ends. This chain's CDR3 is CASSGQGTNEQFF. The CDR3 DNA reads TGCGCCAGCAGCGGGCAAGGGACAAATGAGCAGTTCTTC.

The chain combines TRBV3-1 with TRBJ2-3; perhaps TRBD2 as D (6 bases). The CDR3 spans 14 residues. Germline V gene data show CDR1 as LGHDT and CDR2 as YNNKEL (reference sequence). The V end was cut by 1 base, the J end by 3 bases, with 8 bases between. The CDR3 DNA follows: TGTGCCAGCAGCCAAGTAGCGGTGACAGATACGCAGTATTTT. Protein sequence: CASSQVAVTDTQYF.

V and J are TRBV5-1 and TRBJ1-1; the D is unclear. The V end was cut by 0 bases, the J end by 0 bases, with 12 bases between. CDR1 and CDR2 (germline): SGHRS, YFSETQ. The CDR3 consists of 16 residues. CDR3 region: CASSLGTSSMNTEAFF. CDR3 bases: TGCGCCAGCAGCTTGGGGACTTCTTCCATGAACACTGAAGCTTTCTTT.

The V gene is TRBV30, the J gene TRBJ2-7, with a possible D match to TRBD1 (5 bases). The CDR3 runs 12 residues. V was cut by 2 bases and J by 6 bases, with 11 bases left in between. CDR1 is GTSNPN, CDR2 SVGIG, per germline (reference sequence). CDR3 residues: CAWSPVQGEQYF. The CDR3 DNA reads as TGTGCCTGGAGTCCGGTTCAGGGCGAGCAGTACTTC.

The chain joins TRBV10-3 to TRBJ2-3; 10 bases are shared with TRBD1. This CDR3 is built from 17 residues. Germline V gene sequence: CDR1 ENHRY, CDR2 SYGVKD. Losses at the gene ends were 8 bases for V and 5 bases for J; bases not matched to a gene: 16. CDR3 coding DNA: TGTGCCATCTCCTCGGGTAGAGGACAGGGGGGTAAAGATACGCAGTATTTT. Amino acids: CAISSGRGQGGKDTQYF.

CDR3 protein: CASTLGTVEQYF. The CDR3 region has the DNA TGTGCCAGCACCCTAGGGACAGTCGAGCAGTACTTC. V gene TRBV6-6 combines with J gene TRBJ2-7, with TRBD1 identical over 7 bases. Looked up from germline, CDR1 is MNHNY and CDR2 is SVGAGI (reference sequence). The CDR3 totals 12 residues. Trimming cost V 7 bases and J 6 bases; bases outside gene matches: 6.

The rearrangement links TRBV10-3 to TRBJ2-1; 7 nucleotides match TRBD1. Gene TRBJ2-5 matches the end of the DNA better, so the J call may be wrong. The germline V gene encodes CDR1 ENHRY and CDR2 SYGVKD. This CDR3 spans 13 amino acids. The CDR3 loop reads CAISESDRETQYF. The CDR3 DNA reads as TGTGCCATCAGTGAGTCGGACAGGGAGACCCAGTACTTC.

The CDR3 coding sequence is TGTGCCTGGAGTGTGGAGGCTAACTATGGCTACACCTTC. Translating gives CAWSVEANYGYTF. The chain employs TRBV30 and TRBJ1-2; no definite D call. Germline CDR1 GTSNPN, CDR2 SVGIG (reference sequence). The CDR3 is made up of 13 amino acids. The V and J ends lost 0 bases and 0 bases respectively, with 5 bases between them.

V is TRBV7-3 and J is TRBJ2-1; D is perhaps TRBD1 (5 bases). V was pared by 1 base and J by 5 bases, with 18 bases between. CDR3 size: 17 residues. CDR1 is SGHTA, CDR2 FQGTGA, per germline. CDR3 coding DNA: TGTGCCAGCAGCTTAATCGTGGGGCAGGGAAACAACAATGAGCAGTTCTTC. This encodes CASSLIVGQGNNNEQFF.

The genes are TRBV7-2 and TRBJ2-3; D not resolved. V was cut by 1 base and J by 2 bases, with 10 bases left in between. CDR3 length: 15 residues. Germline loops: CDR1 SGHTA, CDR2 FQGNSA. The CDR3 nucleotides read TGTGCCAGCAGCTTAGACGGACGGTTCACAGATACGCAGTATTTT. This gives the protein CASSLDGRFTDTQYF.

The chain uses TRBV5-1 and TRBJ2-1, with 11 nucleotides matching TRBD2. The germline V gene encodes CDR1 SGHRS and CDR2 YFSETQ. After removal of 0 bases from V and 7 bases from J, the junction contained 6 bases not matched to a gene. The CDR3 consists of 16 residues. CDR3 bases: TGCGCCAGCAGCTTGGCTTCTAGCGGGGGGATAAATGAGCAGTTCTTC. Translating gives CASSLASSGGINEQFF.

This clonotype was picked up a small number of times. The chain combines TRBV7-6 with TRBJ2-3; 9 bases are shared with TRBD1. The CDR3 loop spans 15 amino acids. Trimming took 3 bases from V and 6 from J; bases not matched to a gene: 7. Germline CDR1 SGHVS, CDR2 FNYEAQ. CDR3 nucleotide sequence: TGTGCCAGCAGCTTTGCCGGGACAGGGATGGATACGCAGTATTTT. The encoded protein is CASSFAGTGMDTQYF.

This clonotype was picked up a small number of times. The chain combines TRBV7-3 with TRBJ2-3; tentative D call: TRBD2 (5 bases). Germline CDR1 SGHTA, CDR2 FQGTGA. V gave up 2 bases and J gave up 6 bases, with 15 bases separating them. This CDR3 region has 15 residues. CDR3 sequence: CASSLGSGKPDTQYF. The CDR3, as DNA: TGTGCCAGCAGCTTAGGAAGCGGAAAACCTGATACGCAGTATTTT. Full variable domain (remainder filled in from reference TRBV7-3 and TRBJ2-3): GAGVSQTPSNKVTEKGKYVELRCDPISGHTALYWYRQSLGQGPEFLIYFQGTGAADDSGLPNDRFFAVRPEGSVSTLKIQRTERGDSAVYLCASSLGSGKPDTQYFGPGTRLTVL.

This chain joins TRBV5-1 and TRBJ2-7; TRBD1 matches 7 bases. V shed 3 bases and J 5 bases; nucleotides not matched to a gene: 14. This CDR3 contains 16 residues. Germline values: CDR1 SGHRS, CDR2 YFSETQ. The CDR3 region has the DNA TGCGCCAGCAGCTCGGACCGGGACAGACTGACCCACGAGCAGTACTTC. Amino acid sequence: CASSSDRDRLTHEQYF.

The J gene is TRBJ2-3, the V gene TRBV2; 10 positions match TRBD2. The CDR3 is made up of 15 amino acids. With 4 bases clipped from V and 1 base from J, the junction kept 2 bases outside the gene matches. CDR1 is SNHLY and CDR2 is FYNNEI in the germline V gene. The CDR3 coding sequence is TGTGCCAGCAGTGGTGGACTAGCGGGCACAGATACGCAGTATTTT. Translating it yields CASSGGLAGTDTQYF.